A single sample gave rise to the 26 T cell receptor beta chains below, sequenced in a study of brain T cells in children with intractable seizures. Using immunoSEQ multiplex PCR, the repertoire was profiled, and TCRdb retains in-frame clones only, with some absent. The sample contains 340,000 or so clones, 85% to 95% of which appear only once. Time point denoted: blood from clinic visit 5 months post-surgery; TSC patient then seizure free. Here the sequenced sample was peripheral blood, taken 4 to 5 months after surgery. The receptor set was obtained from a boy less than two years old with tuberous sclerosis and intractable seizures.

This rearrangement joins TRBV9 to TRBJ2-1; 8 bases are shared with TRBD1. The CDR3 loop spans 16 amino acids. Germline V CDR1 and CDR2: SGDLS, YYNGEE. Germline trimming cut 3 bases from V and 2 bases from J; bases unmatched to any gene: 7. The CDR3 spells CASSDPGTGTYNEQFF. CDR3 bases: TGTGCCAGCAGCGACCCGGGGACAGGAACCTACAATGAGCAGTTCTTC.

The chain joins TRBV5-1 to TRBJ2-5; D uncertain. The germline CDR1 and CDR2 sequences are SGHRS and YFSETQ. This CDR3 is built from 11 residues. Trimming removed 3 bases at V and 0 bases at J, with 0 bases between. CDR3 coding DNA: TGCGCCAGCAGCTACCAAGAGACCCAGTACTTC. Residues: CASSYQETQYF.

The CDR3 nucleotides read TGTGCCAGCAGAGGGGGCGGGACTGAAGCTTTCTTT. Protein: CASRGGGTEAFF. The chain uses TRBV6-5 and TRBJ1-1; 7 bases line up with TRBD1. Losses at the gene ends were 6 bases for V and 5 bases for J; bases not matched to a gene: 3. Germline-derived CDR1 and CDR2 are MNHEY and SVGAGI. The CDR3 extends over 12 amino acids.

V gene TRBV28 combines with J gene TRBJ1-1, with D unclear. The length of the CDR3 is 13 residues. Per germline, CDR1 MDHEN and CDR2 SYDVKM. Trimming removed 2 bases from V and 8 bases from J, with 12 bases in between. The chain's CDR3 is CASSLGSGREAFF. The CDR3 DNA is TGTGCCAGCAGTTTAGGGTCGGGCAGAGAAGCTTTCTTT. The full variable domain, with the rest looked up from reference TRBV28 and TRBJ1-1, is DVKVTQSSRYLVKRTGEKVFLECVQDMDHENMFWYRQDPGLGLRLIYFSYDVKMKEKGDIPEGYSVSREKKERFSLILESASTNQTSMYLCASSLGSGREAFFGQGTRLTVV.

This clone was counted between two and nine times. This chain links TRBV4-1 with TRBJ2-7; tentatively, D is TRBD1 or TRBD2 (5 bases each). Germline lookup yields CDR1 MGHRA and CDR2 YSYEKL. CDR3 length: 14 amino acids. Between the trimmed V and J ends, which lost 1 base and 2 bases, there was a span of 9 bases. The CDR3 loop is CASSQAGTPYEQYF. The CDR3 DNA is TGCGCCAGCAGCCAAGCCGGGACGCCCTACGAGCAGTACTTC.

Notes on this clone: This sample includes further DNA sequences coding for the same CDR3. V and J are TRBV5-4 and TRBJ1-1; a possible D gene is TRBD1 (6 bases). V lost 4 bases and J 1 base, leaving 8 bases between the germline ends. The germline V gene has CDR1 SGHNT and CDR2 YYREEE (reference sequence). The CDR3 runs to 13 residues. CDR3 sequence (DNA): TGTGCCAGCAGCAGGGGACAGAACACTGAAGCTTTCTTT. Protein product: CASSRGQNTEAFF. The full variable domain, its missing parts supplied by reference TRBV5-4 and TRBJ1-1, is ETGVTQSPTHLIKTRGQQVTLRCSSQSGHNTVSWYQQALGQGPQFIFQYYREEENGRGNFPPRFSGLQFPNYSSELNVNALELDDSALYLCASSRGQNTEAFFGQGTRLTVV.

This chain uses TRBV20-1 with TRBJ2-5, with 7 bases that match TRBD1. Looked up from germline, CDR1 is DFQATT and CDR2 is SNEGSKA (reference sequence). After removal of 3 bases from V and 4 bases from J, the junction contained 8 bases not matched to a gene. This CDR3 region has 14 residues. CDR3 nucleotides: TGCAGTGCTAGTGACCCGACAGGGCTAGAGACCCAGTACTTC. Protein product: CSASDPTGLETQYF.

The chain carries TRBV7-2 and TRBJ1-2, with no clear D. The germline CDR1 and CDR2 sequences are SGHTA and FQGNSA. V was shortened by 5 bases and J by 5 bases, with 9 bases between the two germline ends. This CDR3 comprises 12 residues. This chain's CDR3 is CASSPMRYGYTF. The CDR3 nucleotides read TGTGCCAGCAGCCCCATGCGGTATGGCTACACCTTC.

This chain connects TRBV9 to TRBJ1-1; a weak D match, TRBD1 (6 bases). From germline, CDR1 is SGDLS and CDR2 YYNGEE. The germline V and J ends were trimmed by 4 bases and 2 bases, with 18 bases remaining between them. The CDR3 spans 16 residues. This chain's CDR3 is CASSPRWSGANTEAFF. CDR3 nucleotides: TGTGCCAGCAGCCCGCGATGGTCAGGGGCTAACACTGAAGCTTTCTTT. Drawing the rest from reference TRBV9 and TRBJ1-1, the complete variable domain is DSGVTQTPKHLITATGQRVTLRCSPRSGDLSVYWYQQSLDQGLQFLIQYYNGEERAKGNILERFSAQQFPDLHSELNLSSLELGDSALYFCASSPRWSGANTEAFFGQGTRLTVV.

This chain uses TRBV5-1 with TRBJ1-1; 9 nucleotides align to TRBD1. V shed 4 bases and J 4 bases; nucleotides not matched to a gene: 5. The germline gives CDR1 SGHRS, CDR2 YFSETQ. This CDR3 has 14 amino acids. The CDR3 region has the DNA TGCGCCAGCAGCAGGGGACAGGGAAGCACTGAAGCTTTCTTT. It codes for CASSRGQGSTEAFF.

The chain is built from TRBV14 and TRBJ2-3; 7 nucleotides align to TRBD1. From germline, CDR1 is SGHDN and CDR2 FVKESK. The CDR3 consists of 15 residues. V dropped 6 bases and J dropped 0; count of bases not matched to a gene: 6. The CDR3 reads CASSPDRASTDTQYF. The CDR3 coding sequence is TGTGCCAGCAGTCCCGACAGGGCCAGCACAGATACGCAGTATTTT.

This clone was detected only once. This chain joins TRBV2 and TRBJ1-2; D remains unclear. Trimming removed 9 bases from V and 4 bases from J, with 12 bases in between. The germline V gene has CDR1 SNHLY and CDR2 FYNNEI. The CDR3 totals 12 residues. CDR3 bases: TGTGCCAGAAATTTAGGTCCCTATGGCTACACCTTC. It specifies CARNLGPYGYTF.

The chain joins TRBV18 to TRBJ1-1; 8 nucleotides match TRBD1. This CDR3 spans 15 amino acids. V shed 2 bases, J shed 6 bases, and the junction held 8 bases outside the gene matches. Germline CDR1 reads KGHSH; CDR2 reads LQKENI. In nucleotides, the CDR3 is TGTGCCAGCTCACCATGGGACAGGCTTCTACCTGAAGCTTTCTTT. Translated, it gives CASSPWDRLLPEAFF.

The chain combines TRBV9 with TRBJ1-3; D is ambiguous. The length of the CDR3 is 16 residues. Germline V gives CDR1 SGDLS, CDR2 YYNGEE. Between the trimmed V and J ends, which lost 0 bases and 7 bases, there was a span of 17 bases. This CDR3 reads CASSVGGFTGMNTIYF. The DNA of the CDR3 is TGTGCCAGCAGCGTAGGAGGATTCACCGGTATGAACACCATATATTTT.

J is TRBJ2-1 and V is TRBV7-3, with 7 positions matching TRBD1. Germline V CDR1 and CDR2: SGHTA, FQGTGA. The CDR3 contains 18 residues. V was clipped by 0 bases and J by 4 bases; unmatched bases: 12. The CDR3 DNA is TGTGCCAGCAGCTTAACGGACAGGCCGGGGACGGTGTACAATGAGCAGTTCTTC. This encodes CASSLTDRPGTVYNEQFF.

The chain employs TRBV4-1 and TRBJ2-4, with 11 bases fitting TRBD1. The germline V gene encodes CDR1 MGHRA and CDR2 YSYEKL. This CDR3 is built from 13 residues. The trim removed 6 bases at V and 7 bases at J, leaving 2 bases unmatched. The CDR3 reads CASRGTGGNIQYF. CDR3 DNA: TGCGCCAGCAGAGGGACAGGGGGGAACATTCAGTACTTC.

The table lists this clone with a count of one. The rearrangement links TRBV11-3 to TRBJ2-7; possible D gene TRBD1, 8 bases. Per germline, CDR1 SGHNT and CDR2 YENEEA. V was clipped by 3 bases and J by 6 bases, with 15 bases between them. This CDR3 region has 14 residues. The chain's CDR3 is CASSFRQGRAEQYF. CDR3 DNA: TGTGCCAGCAGCTTCCGACAGGGGAGGGCCGAGCAGTACTTC.

The V and J genes are TRBV5-1 and TRBJ2-6, with TRBD1 matching 7 bases. This CDR3 has 16 amino acids. Germline V gene data show CDR1 as SGHRS and CDR2 as YFSETQ. The V segment lost 4 bases and the J segment 2 bases; nucleotides outside the gene matches: 6. The CDR3 sequence is CASSIDRAPGANVLTF. The CDR3 DNA sequence: TGCGCCAGCAGCATCGACAGGGCCCCTGGGGCCAACGTCCTGACTTTC. Full variable domain (rest looked up from reference TRBV5-1 and TRBJ2-6): KAGVTQTPRYLIKTRGQQVTLSCSPISGHRSVSWYQQTPGQGLQFLFEYFSETQRNKGNFPGRFSGRQFSNSRSEMNVSTLELGDSALYLCASSIDRAPGANVLTFGAGSRLTVL.

The CDR3 sequence is CATSTHRVGTEAFF. The CDR3 DNA sequence: TGTGCCACCAGTACCCACAGGGTCGGCACTGAAGCTTTCTTT. The rearrangement joins TRBV15 to TRBJ1-1; D is perhaps TRBD1 (6 bases). Germline-derived CDR1 and CDR2 are LNHNV and YYDKDF (reference sequence). The CDR3 loop spans 14 amino acids. The V end lost 6 bases, the J end lost 4 bases, and 15 bases lay between the germline ends.

This clone was found a few times. V usage is TRBV18 and J usage is TRBJ1-1, with D maybe TRBD1 (5 bases). The CDR3 has 13 amino acids. Germline lookup yields CDR1 KGHSH and CDR2 LQKENI. Trimming shortened V by 1 base and J by 4 bases, and 7 bases separated the two germline ends. The CDR3 sequence is CASSPRGSTEAFF. The CDR3 nucleotides are TGTGCCAGCTCACCACGGGGGAGCACTGAAGCTTTCTTT. Supplemented by reference TRBV18 and TRBJ1-1, the full variable domain reads NAGVMQNPRHLVRRRGQEARLRCSPMKGHSHVYWYRQLPEEGLKFMVYLQKENIIDESGMPKERFSAEFPKEGPSILRIQQVVRGDSAAYFCASSPRGSTEAFFGQGTRLTVV.

This chain joins TRBV5-1 and TRBJ1-1; D possibly corresponds to TRBD1 (5 bases). This CDR3 has 13 amino acids. Trimming took off 6 bases at V and 5 bases at J, with 14 bases between the two ends. Germline V gives CDR1 SGHRS, CDR2 YFSETQ. CDR3 residues: CASNPSGGTEAFF. The CDR3 bases are TGCGCCAGCAACCCCTCTGGGGGGACTGAAGCTTTCTTT.

CDR3 nucleotides: TGTGCCAGCAGTTATTCTCCGGGACTGGATGGCTACACCTTC. Its translation: CASSYSPGLDGYTF. This sequence joins TRBV6-6 and TRBJ1-2; the D gene is possibly TRBD1 (5 bases). The CDR3 consists of 14 residues. The V end lost 3 bases, the J end lost 6 bases, and 14 bases lay between the germline ends. Germline V lookup: CDR1 MNHNY, CDR2 SVGAGI (reference sequence).

The chain has TRBV5-6 and TRBJ1-2, with 9 nucleotides matching TRBD1. This CDR3 spans 14 amino acids. Germline CDR1 SGHDT, CDR2 YYEEEE. The V and J ends lost 4 bases and 4 bases, in that order; junction bases with no gene match: 5. For the CDR3, the DNA is TGTGCCAGCAGCGTGACAGGGGGGTCCTATGGCTACACCTTC. Translation gives CASSVTGGSYGYTF.

The rearrangement joins TRBV10-1 to TRBJ2-7; 8 positions match TRBD2. V dropped 4 bases and J dropped 2; count of bases not matched to a gene: 7. The CDR3 loop spans 15 amino acids. From germline, CDR1 is WNHNN and CDR2 SYGVQD (reference sequence). DNA of the CDR3: TGCGCCAGCAGTGTGGGTAGCGGGGTCACCTACGAGCAGTACTTC. It encodes CASSVGSGVTYEQYF.

This chain uses TRBV12-3 or TRBV12-4 with TRBJ1-6; D gene ambiguous. Trimming took off 5 bases at V and 6 bases at J, with 8 bases between the two ends. The CDR3 is 13 residues long. The CDR3 DNA sequence: TGTGCCAGCAGTCGACGGTTTAATTCACCCCTCCACTTT. As protein: CASSRRFNSPLHF.

The count of this clone is one. The chain carries TRBV9 and TRBJ2-6; the D gene is possibly TRBD2 (5 bases). There are 16 residues in the CDR3. V was clipped by 4 bases and J by 2 bases, with 13 bases between them. Germline V CDR1 and CDR2: SGDLS, YYNGEE. The CDR3 nucleotides are TGTGCCAGCAGCCCCGGAACGGGGACTGGGGCCAACGTCCTGACTTTC. This translates into CASSPGTGTGANVLTF.